The sample holds one count of the clone carrying this TCR beta chain. These data are taken from a study of CD8+ T cells in alopecia areata. Study overall: Tofacitinib administration to treated patients was oral, at 5 to 10 mg twice daily. For 6 to 18 months, tofacitinib was taken, and 6 months off drug followed.

Treatment reported: oral pan-JAK inhibitor, 5-10 mg twice daily. TCR sequencing used cDNA made by reverse transcription of extracted RNA. Sequencing used immunoSEQ multiplex PCR; TCRdb keeps in-frame clones, though not all of them. The table has roughly 190,000 clones, around three fifths seen once; the top ten hold 1.3%. Germline assignment: CDR1 GTSNPN and CDR2 SVGIG (reference sequence). V lost 3 bases and J 7 bases, leaving 13 bases between the germline ends. The CDR3 has 14 amino acids. This TCR came from a human donor with alopecia areata. This chain links TRBV30 with TRBJ1-6; D is uncertain. The material was CD4+ T cells sorted from blood, obtained at approximately week 50, from a patient treated with tofacitinib. The CDR3 DNA sequence: TGTGCCTGGAGCCGCGGTCAGGACAATTCACCCCTCCACTTT. The encoded protein is CAWSRGQDNSPLHF. Complete variable domain (other parts from reference TRBV30 and TRBJ1-6): SQTIHQWPATLVQPVGSPLSLECTVEGTSNPNLYWYRQAAGRGLQLLFYSVGIGQISSEVPQNLSASRPQDRQFILSSKKLLLSDSGFYLCAWSRGQDNSPLHFGNGTRLTVT.